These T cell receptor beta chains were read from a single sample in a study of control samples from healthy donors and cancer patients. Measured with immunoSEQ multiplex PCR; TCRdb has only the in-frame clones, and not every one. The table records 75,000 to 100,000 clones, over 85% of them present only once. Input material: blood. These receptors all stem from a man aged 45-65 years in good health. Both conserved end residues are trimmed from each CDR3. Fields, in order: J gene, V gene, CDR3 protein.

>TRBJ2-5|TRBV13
ASSYRGGETQY
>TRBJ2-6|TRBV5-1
ASSPGGSGANVLT
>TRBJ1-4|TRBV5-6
ASSTLLGQGQKEKLF
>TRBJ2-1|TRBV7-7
ASSQGQGVANEQF
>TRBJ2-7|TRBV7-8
ASSLDNYEQY
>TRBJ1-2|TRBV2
ASINPGNYGYT
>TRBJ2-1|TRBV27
ASSSGTGVTNEQF
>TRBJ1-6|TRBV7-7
ANSQDRNSPLH
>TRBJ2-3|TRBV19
ASSMGGGPDTQY
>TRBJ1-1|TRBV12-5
ASGLALGMNTEAF
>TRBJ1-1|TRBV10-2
ASSERQGATEAF
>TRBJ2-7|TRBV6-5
ASSSTSGGAYEQY
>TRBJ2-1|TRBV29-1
SVDGTGGTLEEQF
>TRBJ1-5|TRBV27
ASSPWDVSQPQH
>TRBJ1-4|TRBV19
ASSITPNNEKLF
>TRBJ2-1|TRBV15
ATSRGGEGTYNEQF
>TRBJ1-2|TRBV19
ASTRSFQGGYT
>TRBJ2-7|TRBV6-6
ASSYSHASYEQY
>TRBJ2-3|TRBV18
ASSPGRPGLTDTQY
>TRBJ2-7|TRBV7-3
ASSLTASTYEQY
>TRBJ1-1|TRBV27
ASSLRQGITEAF
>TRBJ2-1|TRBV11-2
ASSLSGGTYNEQF
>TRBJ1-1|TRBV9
ASSLDRGGTEAF
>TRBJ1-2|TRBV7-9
ASSLKGHGYT
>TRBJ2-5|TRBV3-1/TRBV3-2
ASSQPGGGGGETQY
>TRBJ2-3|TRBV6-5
ASSTGGAGTDTQY
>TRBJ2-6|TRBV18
ASSPRTGPGANVLT
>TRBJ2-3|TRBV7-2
ASSWQGLPTDTQY
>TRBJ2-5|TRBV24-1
ATSGGEAGGKTQY
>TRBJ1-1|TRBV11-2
ASSLNRNTEAF
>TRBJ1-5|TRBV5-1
ASSLLTGVQPQH
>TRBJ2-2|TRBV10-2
ASSDLADLNTGELF
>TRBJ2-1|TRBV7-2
ASSPGTTNNEQF
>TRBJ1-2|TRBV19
ASGDAGYGYT
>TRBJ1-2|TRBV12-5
ASGLEGRIGYGYT
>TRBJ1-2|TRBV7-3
ASSSDTSVYGYT
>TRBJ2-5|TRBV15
ATSREDFQETQY
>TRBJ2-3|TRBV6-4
ASSAGGTDTQY
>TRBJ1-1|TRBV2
ASSEEGARTEAF
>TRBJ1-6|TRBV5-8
ASSLGGNSPLH
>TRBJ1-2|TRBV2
ASSPALQGFYGYT
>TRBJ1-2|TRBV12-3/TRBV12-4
ASSLGGGYT
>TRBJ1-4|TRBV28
ASSSHGQNNEKLF
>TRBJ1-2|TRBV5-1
ASSLAGDYGYT
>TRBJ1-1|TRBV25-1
ASQGGRTEAF
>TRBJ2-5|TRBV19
ATTLGTQY
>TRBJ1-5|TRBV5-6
ASSLPNQPQH
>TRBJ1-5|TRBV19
AGSDGYQPQH
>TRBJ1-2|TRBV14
ASSTGTGGVYYGYT
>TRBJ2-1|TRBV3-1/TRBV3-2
ASSLGASEQF
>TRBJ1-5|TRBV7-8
ASSLEGYSNQPQH
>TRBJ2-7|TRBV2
ASRVGQGAIYEQY
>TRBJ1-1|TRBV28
ATLGPSNTEAF
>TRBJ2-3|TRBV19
ASSGGDTQY
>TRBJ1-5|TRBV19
ASRGPGRRNQPQH
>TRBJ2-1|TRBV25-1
ASRGDTNEQF
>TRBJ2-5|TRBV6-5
ASSGRGGRETQY
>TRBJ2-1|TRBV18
ASSPLEGGEQF
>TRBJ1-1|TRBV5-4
ASSFPEGTEAF
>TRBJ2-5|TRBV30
AWSLAGGGETQY